This entry describes one T cell receptor (beta chain). No antigen is known for it. After removal of 5 bases from V and 7 bases from J, the junction contained 19 bases not matched to a gene. The CDR3 is 18 residues long. Germline V lookup: CDR1 MDHEN, CDR2 SYDVKM. The data originate from a study of OX40 agonist ivuxolimab in advanced cancers. Study in general: Ivuxolimab, which patients received intravenously every 2 weeks, was dosed at 0.01 to 10 mg/kg. Study observations and caveats: The mean number of expanded clones was higher in CD8+ T cells than in CD4+. Clonal expansion was seen in CD4+ and CD8+ blood T cells by week 6 at 0.1 to 3.0 mg/kg.

The assay was immunoSEQ multiplex PCR, and TCRdb's table has in-frame clones only and misses some. The data hold roughly 49,000 clones, with 81% observed a single time. The rearrangement links TRBV28 to TRBJ2-1; TRBD2 matches 8 bases. The sample here was CD4+ or CD8+ T cells sorted from blood, taken in a trial of the OX40 agonist ivuxolimab. This TCR was recovered from an adult with an advanced solid tumor such as melanoma, head and neck, liver or kidney cancer. The CDR3 DNA is TGTGCCAGCAGTCCGCCGGCATCGGGAGGGCCAGAGGGGAATGAGCAGTTCTTC. The encoded protein is CASSPPASGGPEGNEQFF.